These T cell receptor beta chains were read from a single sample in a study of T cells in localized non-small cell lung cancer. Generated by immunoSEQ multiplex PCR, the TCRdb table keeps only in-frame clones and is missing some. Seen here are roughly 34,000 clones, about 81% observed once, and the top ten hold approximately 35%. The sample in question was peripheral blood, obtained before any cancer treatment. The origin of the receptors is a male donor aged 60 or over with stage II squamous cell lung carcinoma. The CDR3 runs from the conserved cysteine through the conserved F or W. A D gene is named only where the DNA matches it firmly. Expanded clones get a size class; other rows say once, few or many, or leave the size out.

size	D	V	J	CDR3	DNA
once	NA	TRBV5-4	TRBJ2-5	CASSLTAWAQETQYF	TGTGCCAGCAGCTTGACGGCGTGGGCCCAAGAGACCCAGTACTTC
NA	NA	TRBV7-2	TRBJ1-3	CASSLNPQGTGNTIYF	TGTGCCAGCAGCTTAAACCCACAGGGAACTGGAAACACCATATATTTT
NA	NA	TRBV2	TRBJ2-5	CASSVTEETQYF	TGTGCCAGCAGTGTCACAGAAGAGACCCAGTACTTC
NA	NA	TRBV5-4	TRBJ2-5	CASTLTSGGEETQYF	TGTGCCAGCACCCTAACCTCCGGGGGTGAGGAGACCCAGTACTTC
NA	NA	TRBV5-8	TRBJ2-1	CASSKIRDEQFF	TGTGCCAGCAGCAAGATTCGAGATGAGCAGTTCTTC
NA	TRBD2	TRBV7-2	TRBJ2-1	CASSLAGAGGLNEQFF	TGTGCCAGCAGCTTAGCGGGGGCGGGAGGTTTAAATGAGCAGTTCTTC
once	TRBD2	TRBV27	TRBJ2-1	CASSAGLVPEQFF	TGTGCCAGCAGTGCCGGACTAGTCCCTGAGCAGTTCTTC
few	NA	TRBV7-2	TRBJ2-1	CASGSSSYNEQFF	TGTGCCAGTGGATCCAGCTCCTACAATGAGCAGTTCTTC
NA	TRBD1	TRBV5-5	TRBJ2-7	CASRSGTGDNEQYF	TGTGCCAGCAGGTCCGGGACAGGGGACAACGAGCAGTACTTC
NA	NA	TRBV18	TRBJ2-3	CASSPPGQGLADTQYF	TGTGCCAGCTCACCACCGGGGCAGGGGTTGGCAGATACGCAGTATTTT
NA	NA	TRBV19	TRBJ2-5	CASARPGTAKETQYF	TGTGCCAGTGCGAGACCCGGGACCGCAAAAGAGACCCAGTACTTC
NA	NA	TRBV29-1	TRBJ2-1	CSAAPLAFANEQFF	TGCAGCGCTGCCCCGCTAGCGTTTGCCAATGAGCAGTTCTTC
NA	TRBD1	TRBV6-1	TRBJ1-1	CASSSRDRGATEAFF	TGTGCCAGCAGTTCCCGGGACAGGGGGGCCACTGAAGCTTTCTTT
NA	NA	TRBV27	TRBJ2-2	CASSLGTSSAGELFF	TGTGCCAGCAGTTTGGGGACATCGAGCGCCGGGGAGCTGTTTTTT
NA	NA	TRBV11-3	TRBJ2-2	CASSLAGAGTGELFF	TGTGCCAGCAGCTTAGCGGGAGCCGGAACCGGGGAGCTGTTTTTT
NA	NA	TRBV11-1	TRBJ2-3	CASSPRTDSETDTQYF	TGTGCCAGCAGCCCAAGGACGGATTCCGAGACAGATACGCAGTATTTT
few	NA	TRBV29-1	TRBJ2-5	CSVGRGRGQETQYF	TGCAGCGTTGGCAGAGGGAGGGGGCAAGAGACCCAGTACTTC
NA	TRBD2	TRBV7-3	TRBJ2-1	CASSPALAGGRNEQFF	TGTGCCAGCAGCCCCGCCCTAGCGGGGGGGCGCAATGAGCAGTTCTTC
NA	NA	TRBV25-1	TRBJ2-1	CASSEYNEQFF	TGTGCCAGCAGTGAATACAATGAGCAGTTCTTC
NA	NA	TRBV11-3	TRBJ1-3	CASSLDRGSGNTIYF	TGTGCCAGCAGCTTGGACAGAGGCTCTGGAAACACCATATATTTT
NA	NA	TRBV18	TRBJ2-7	CASSLGQQSSYEQYF	TGTGCCAGCTCATTGGGGCAGCAAAGCTCCTACGAGCAGTACTTC
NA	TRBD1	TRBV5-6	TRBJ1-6	CASSSMTGSKSPLHF	TGTGCCAGCAGCTCAATGACAGGGAGTAAGTCACCCCTCCACTTT
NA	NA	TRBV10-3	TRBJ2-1	CAIAGTPDNEQFF	TGTGCCATCGCGGGGACCCCAGACAATGAGCAGTTCTTC
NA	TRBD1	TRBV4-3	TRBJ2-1	CASSQMSGDRGPYNEQFF	TGCGCCAGCAGCCAAATGTCGGGGGACAGGGGTCCTTACAATGAGCAGTTCTTC
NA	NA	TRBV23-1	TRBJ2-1	CASSQSPTRRYNEQFF	TGCGCCAGCAGTCAATCCCCGACTAGACGGTACAATGAGCAGTTCTTC
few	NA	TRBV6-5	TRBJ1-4	CASSYSGGATNEKLFF	TGTGCCAGCAGTTACTCCGGGGGCGCAACTAATGAAAAACTGTTTTTT
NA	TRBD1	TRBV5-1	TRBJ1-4	CASSLTGGNEKLFF	TGCGCCAGCAGCTTGACAGGGGGAAATGAAAAACTGTTTTTT
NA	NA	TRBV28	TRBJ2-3	CASSFIGRGTDTQYF	TGTGCCAGCAGTTTTATTGGCAGGGGCACAGATACGCAGTATTTT
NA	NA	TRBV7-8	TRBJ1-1	CASLLDRSTEAFF	TGTGCCAGCTTATTGGACAGAAGCACTGAAGCTTTCTTT
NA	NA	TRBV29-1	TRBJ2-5	CSVGLGGETQYF	TGCAGCGTGGGGCTGGGGGGAGAGACCCAGTACTTC
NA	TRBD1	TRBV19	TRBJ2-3	CASSRQGATDTQYF	TGTGCCAGTAGCAGACAGGGGGCCACAGATACGCAGTATTTT
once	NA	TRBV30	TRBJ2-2	CAWSARWGMGNTGELFF	TGTGCCTGGAGTGCCAGATGGGGGATGGGGAACACCGGGGAGCTGTTTTTT
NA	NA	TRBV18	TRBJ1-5	CASSTSAPGPQHF	TGTGCCAGCTCCACATCGGCGCCGGGGCCCCAGCATTTT
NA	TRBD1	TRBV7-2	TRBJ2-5	CATKTGGGETQYF	TGTGCCACGAAAACAGGGGGCGGGGAGACCCAGTACTTC
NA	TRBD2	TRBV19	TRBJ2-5	CASKEGSSGRTNTQYF	TGTGCCAGTAAGGAGGGATCCAGCGGGAGGACCAACACCCAGTACTTC
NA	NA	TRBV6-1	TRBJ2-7	CASSFGARASYEQYF	TGTGCCAGCAGTTTCGGCGCGCGGGCGTCCTACGAGCAGTACTTC
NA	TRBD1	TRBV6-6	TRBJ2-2	CASSYPGQGSGELFF	TGTGCCAGCAGTTACCCCGGACAGGGGTCCGGGGAGCTGTTTTTT
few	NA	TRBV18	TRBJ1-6	CASSPIESDGNSPLHF	TGTGCCAGCTCACCTATAGAGTCGGATGGTAATTCACCCCTCCACTTT
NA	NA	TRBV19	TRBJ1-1	CASSGPRQAFF	TGTGCCAGTAGTGGACCGCGCCAAGCTTTCTTT
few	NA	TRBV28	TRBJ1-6	CASLAAQDSPLHF	TGTGCCAGCCTCGCGGCCCAAGATTCACCCCTCCACTTT
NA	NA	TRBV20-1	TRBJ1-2	CSAVYRGYTF	TGCAGTGCTGTGTATCGGGGCTACACCTTC
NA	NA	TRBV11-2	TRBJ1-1	CASSLGRGLNGAFF	TGTGCCAGCAGCTTAGGGAGGGGCCTCAACGGAGCTTTCTTT
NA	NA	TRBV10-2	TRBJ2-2	CASRAGANTGELFF	TGCGCCAGCAGGGCAGGGGCGAACACCGGGGAGCTGTTTTTT
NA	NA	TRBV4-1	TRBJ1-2	CASSQVLRHRGVSGYTF	TGCGCCAGCAGCCAAGTTCTGAGACATCGGGGAGTGAGTGGCTACACCTTC
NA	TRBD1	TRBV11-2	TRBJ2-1	CASSPRTGSYNEQFF	TGTGCCAGCAGCCCCAGGACAGGGTCCTACAATGAGCAGTTCTTC
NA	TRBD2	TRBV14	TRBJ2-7	CASSQVLAGGLEQYF	TGTGCCAGCAGCCAGGTACTAGCGGGAGGCTTGGAGCAGTACTTC
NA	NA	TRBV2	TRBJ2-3	CASRGGRGGVTDTQYF	TGTGCCAGCAGGGGAGGTCGAGGCGGGGTCACAGATACGCAGTATTTT
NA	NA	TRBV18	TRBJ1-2	CASSPPTVANYGYTF	TGTGCCAGCTCACCACCGACAGTTGCTAACTATGGCTACACCTTC
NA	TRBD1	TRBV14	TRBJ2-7	CASSPDRLGEQYF	TGTGCCAGCAGTCCGGACAGGCTCGGCGAGCAGTACTTC
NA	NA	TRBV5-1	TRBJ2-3	CASSTGTSTDTQYF	TGCGCCAGCAGCACCGGGACTAGCACAGATACGCAGTATTTT
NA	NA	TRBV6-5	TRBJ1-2	CASSYTGPEGGYTF	TGTGCCAGCAGTTACACCGGACCGGAGGGTGGCTACACCTTC
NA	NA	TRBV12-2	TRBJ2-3	CASPHGGRAASGRRSTDTQYF	TGTGCAAGTCCCCACGGGGGCCGGGCGGCCTCTGGGAGGAGGAGCACAGATACGCAGTATTTT
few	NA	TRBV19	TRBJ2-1	CASSIGRYYNEQFF	TGTGCCAGTAGTATCGGGAGATACTACAATGAGCAGTTCTTC